The TCR beta chain described here comes from a study of T cell changes during pregnancy in multiple sclerosis. The data were produced by immunoSEQ multiplex PCR, yet TCRdb's version contains in-frame clones alone and is incomplete. The sample has approximately 40,000 clones; 88% are singletons. The CDR3 is made up of 14 amino acids. Germline values: CDR1 MDHEN, CDR2 SYDVKM. V was pared by 5 bases and J by 4 bases, with 13 bases between. The receptor was derived from a female donor with multiple sclerosis, enrolled in a pregnancy study. This sequence joins TRBV28 and TRBJ2-3; perhaps TRBD1 as D (6 bases). The specimen was CD4+ T cells from peripheral blood mononuclear cells, collected in the second trimester of pregnancy. The chain's CDR3 is CASSLLTGPDTQYF. For the CDR3, the DNA is TGTGCCAGCAGTCTCCTAACAGGGCCAGATACGCAGTATTTT.